This T cell receptor (beta chain) was sequenced for a study of blood T cell repertoires in COVID-19. Across the study: The United States, Italy and Spain supplied acute and convalescent COVID-19 samples.

This CDR3 contains 15 residues. Germline lookup yields CDR1 LGHNT and CDR2 FRNRAP. V lost 0 bases and J lost 2; bases outside the gene matches: 1. Methods used by the authors: The assay estimated nucleated cells by amplifying reference gene primers. The table came from immunoSEQ multiplex PCR; TCRdb's copy has only in-frame clones and leaves some out. The DNA gave D and trimming, while V, J and clone size come from that table. Here the sample spans 100,000 or so clones, about 82% being singletons. The sequence was obtained from a man aged 45-60 years with active or convalescent COVID-19. The sample taken for sequencing was peripheral blood. V gene TRBV12-5 combines with J gene TRBJ2-1; 7 bases match TRBD2. CDR3 loop: CASGLVSGAYNEQFF. In DNA form, the CDR3 reads TGTGCTAGTGGTTTGGTGAGCGGGGCCTACAATGAGCAGTTCTTC. The entire variable domain, with the rest obtained from reference TRBV12-5 and TRBJ2-1, is as follows: DARVTQTPRHKVTEMGQEVTMRCQPILGHNTVFWYRQTMMQGLELLAYFRNRAPLDDSGMPKDRFSAEMPDATLATLKIQPSEPRDSAVYFCASGLVSGAYNEQFFGPGTRLTVL.